This is a list of T cell receptor beta chains from one sample in a study of blood T cell repertoires in COVID-19. Sequenced by immunoSEQ multiplex PCR; TCRdb stores in-frame clones only, minus some. The sample lists roughly 180,000 clones, roughly 84% occurring once. The material sequenced was peripheral blood. The receptors originated from a woman between 45 and 65 years old with COVID-19, enrolled during active disease. Each CDR3 is given with its conserved first and last residue. D genes are given only for firm matches. Clone size appears in some rows only: once, few, many, or a class for an expanded clone.

>TRBD1|TRBV6-5|.|TRBJ1-3
CASSRDRASGNTIYF
TGTGCCAGCAGCCGAGACAGGGCCTCTGGAAACACCATATATTTT
>.|TRBV5-1|.|TRBJ2-1
CASSSGQNYNEQFF
TGCGCCAGCAGCTCCGGACAGAACTACAATGAGCAGTTCTTC
>.|TRBV28|.|TRBJ1-4
CATTIELKNEKLFF
TGTGCCACTACGATTGAACTTAAGAATGAAAAACTGTTTTTT
>TRBD1|TRBV3-1/TRBV3-2|.|TRBJ2-5
CASSQWTGGETQYF
TGTGCCAGCAGCCAATGGACAGGGGGAGAGACCCAGTACTTC
>TRBD1|TRBV7-3|.|TRBJ2-7
CASSSEQSGQSTYEQYF
TGTGCCAGCAGCTCTGAACAGTCGGGACAGTCAACTTACGAGCAGTACTTC
>TRBD2|TRBV27|.|TRBJ2-3
CASRLGGEGGTQYF
TGTGCCAGCAGACTGGGGGGGGAGGGTGGCACGCAGTATTTT
>TRBD1|TRBV6-6|.|TRBJ2-7
CASKLQGSDEQYF
TGTGCCAGCAAGTTACAGGGGAGCGACGAGCAGTACTTC
>TRBD2|TRBV13|.|TRBJ2-3
CASSLAQGLAGISSTDTQYF
TGTGCCAGCAGCTTAGCACAAGGACTAGCGGGGATTTCTAGCACAGATACGCAGTATTTT
>TRBD1|TRBV11-2|.|TRBJ1-1
CASSLKLDRGNTEAFF
TGTGCCAGCAGCTTAAAACTCGACAGGGGAAACACTGAAGCTTTCTTT
>.|TRBV5-6|.|TRBJ1-1
CASSLETEAFF
TGTGCCAGCAGCCTCGAGACTGAAGCTTTCTTT
>.|TRBV7-8|few|TRBJ2-7
CASSASAYEQYF
TGTGCCAGCAGCGCGAGTGCCTACGAGCAGTACTTC
>TRBD1|TRBV2|.|TRBJ1-2
CASSEADRGYGYTF
TGTGCCAGCAGTGAAGCGGACAGGGGGTATGGCTACACCTTC
>TRBD2|TRBV4-1|.|TRBJ2-5
CASSQTWTSNQETQYF
TGCGCCAGCAGCCAGACTTGGACTAGCAATCAAGAGACCCAGTACTTC
>TRBD1|TRBV28|once|TRBJ1-2
CASSPPGQGYGYTF
TGTGCCAGCAGCCCTCCGGGACAGGGGTATGGCTACACCTTC
>.|TRBV28|.|TRBJ2-3
CASSFNRVSTDTQYF
TGTGCCAGCAGTTTTAATAGAGTTAGCACAGATACGCAGTATTTT
>.|TRBV9|.|TRBJ2-7
CASSAIPEAVSYEQYF
TGTGCCAGCAGCGCCATTCCCGAGGCTGTATCCTACGAGCAGTACTTC
>.|TRBV7-3|.|TRBJ1-5
CASSRGGQPQHF
TGTGCCAGCAGCCGGGGGGGACAGCCCCAGCATTTT
>TRBD1|TRBV4-1|.|TRBJ2-1
CASSRGQASSYNEQFF
TGCGCCAGCAGCCGAGGACAGGCAAGCTCCTACAATGAGCAGTTCTTC
>.|TRBV6-6|.|TRBJ2-7
CASSADSYEQYF
TGTGCCAGCAGTGCCGACAGCTACGAGCAGTACTTC
>.|TRBV12-3/TRBV12-4|few|TRBJ1-2
CASSSTGHQGYTF
TGTGCCAGCAGTTCAACGGGACACCAAGGCTACACCTTC
>.|TRBV12-3/TRBV12-4|.|TRBJ2-7
CASTQGIYEQYF
TGTGCCAGCACTCAGGGGATCTACGAGCAGTACTTC
>TRBD2|TRBV4-1|.|TRBJ2-3
CASRLLAGGSTDTQYF
TGCGCCAGCAGACTACTAGCGGGGGGAAGCACAGATACGCAGTATTTT
>.|TRBV7-9|.|TRBJ2-1
CASSDGGVAVSSYNEQFF
TGTGCCAGCAGTGATGGGGGTGTAGCGGTGAGCTCCTACAATGAGCAGTTCTTC
>.|TRBV28|.|TRBJ2-3
CASSLRGGGTDTQYF
TGTGCCAGCAGTTTACGGGGCGGGGGCACAGATACGCAGTATTTT
>.|TRBV2|.|TRBJ2-7
CASRQGGVYEQYF
TGTGCCAGCAGGCAGGGTGGGGTCTACGAGCAGTACTTC
>.|TRBV9|.|TRBJ2-1
CASSSHGVTYNEQFF
TGTGCCAGCAGCTCCCACGGGGTCACTTACAATGAGCAGTTCTTC
>.|TRBV28|.|TRBJ1-3
CASRSGQPGNTIYF
TGTGCCAGCCGATCCGGACAGCCTGGAAACACCATATATTTT
>.|TRBV19|once|TRBJ1-3
CASSPLDSRTGNTIYF
TGTGCCAGTAGCCCGCTTGACAGTAGAACGGGAAACACCATATATTTT